This T cell receptor beta chain was retrieved from a study of early T cells in non-severe SARS-CoV-2 infection (dated by TCRdb to about 2021). Turning to the overall study: Bulk RNA from unsorted whole blood was used for TCR sequencing, so alpha and beta chains could not be paired. The study at large found these results: Matching against VDJdb was skewed toward anti-spike CD8 responses, likely underestimated virus-specific expansions, and missed private and CD4 specificities.

Per the germline V gene (reference sequence), GTSNPN is the CDR1 and SVGIG is the CDR2. Spanning cysteine to phenylalanine, the CDR3 consists of 14 amino acids. The retained sequence is limited to the CDR3, 42 bases, with the frame set at the first base. Between the V and J ends, shortened by 1 base and 5 bases respectively, the junction contains 12 bases. This clonotype was seen at least ten times. Its specific antigen is unknown. No base-level quality is on record; no much larger clone is a single base apart. Libraries came from 5' RACE. TCRdb records NextSeq 500 as the sequencer. Unique molecular identifiers were attached to individual cDNA molecules in the TCR library protocol so that sequencing error and PCR bias could be corrected. TCR alpha and beta chains were both sequenced, and the abundances of alpha and beta sequences in each sample were closely correlated with each other. The original methods were these. Decombinator V4 was used to annotate TCR sequences for V gene, J gene and CDR3. Expanded TCRs were defined as changing significantly between any two time points under a Poisson model with p below 0.0001. Abundances of TCRs were expressed as counts per million after normalisation to the total number of TCRs sequenced in each sample. MAIT TCRs were defined by TRAV1-2 paired with TRAJ12, TRAJ20 or TRAJ33, and iNKT TCRs by TRAV10 paired with TRAJ18. VDJdb, accessed 1 November 2021, was searched for CMV, EBV and SARS-CoV-2 annotated TCRs, excluding TCRs annotated for multiple antigens. TCRdb passed the public sequencing reads through fastp at Q25 and MiXCR, retaining productive beta sequences. Rows are combined by CDR3 protein, so each entry shows the most common genes and DNA. Here the V and J calls rest on TCRdb's processing, not on the authors' analysis. This sample holds about 64,000 distinct CDR3 sequences; around 14% were observed only once. The top ten clonotypes cover about 4% of the sample.

A case-control design nested within a healthcare worker cohort in London, UK, was used, with weekly nasopharyngeal swab PCR tests and blood sampling performed. Healthcare workers were recruited during the week of the UK lockdown, between 23 and 31 March 2020, and followed weekly for up to about 15 weeks. This chain joins TRBV30 to TRBJ1-5; no D gene call is confident. The material sequenced was whole blood. This TCR was recovered from an adult who was a healthcare worker with PCR-confirmed SARS-CoV-2 infection or an uninfected control (not recorded which). Here is the DNA: TGTGCCTGGAGTGGCCTCCGAGGCGATCAGCCCCAGCATTTT. It translates to CAWSGLRGDQPQHF.